The subject of this entry is one T cell receptor beta chain. Its antigen is unidentified. The data originate from a study of OX40 agonist ivuxolimab in advanced cancers. Study outcomes and limitations: The work left the antigen specificity of expanded peripheral T cells undetermined.

Sequenced by immunoSEQ multiplex PCR; TCRdb stores in-frame clones only, minus some. Among tens of thousands of clones listed, more than 70% were seen once. Germline assignment: CDR1 MNHEY and CDR2 SMNVEV (reference sequence). CDR3 length: 14 amino acids. V lost 7 bases to trimming and J lost 1 base; unmatched junction nucleotides: 3. The sequence was collected from an adult with an advanced solid tumor such as melanoma, head and neck, liver or kidney cancer. The specimen comprised CD4+ or CD8+ T cells sorted from blood, sampled in a trial of the OX40 agonist ivuxolimab. The V and J genes are TRBV27 and TRBJ2-2; 7 bases line up with TRBD1. The CDR3 DNA follows: TGTGCCAGCAAACAGGGGATGAACACCGGGGAGCTGTTTTTT. Translated, it gives CASKQGMNTGELFF.